Listed here are 16 T cell receptor beta chains from one sample, sequenced in a study of Graves' ophthalmopathy and Graves' hyperthyroidism. From RNA, the CDR3 regions of TCR beta chains were amplified and sequenced. The library came from an HTBI-primed first-round RT-PCR and a second-round multiplex PCR. One entry per CDR3 protein, called by TCRdb with MiXCR from the multiplex PCR reads. The sample has 40,000 to 45,000 distinct CDR3 sequences; over 40% are singletons. Sequenced input: peripheral blood. These receptors all stem from an adult man with Graves' ophthalmopathy.

CDR3 protein: CASRDYRSDEVDYGYTF. In nucleotides, the CDR3 is TGTGCCAGCAGGGATTACAGGTCTGATGAGGTCGACTATGGCTACACCTTC. The chain is built from TRBV9 and TRBJ1-2; D possibly corresponds to TRBD1 (5 bases). Germline CDR1 is SGDLS and CDR2 is YYNGEE. Deletions cut 5 bases from V and 3 bases from J, with 23 bases between. The CDR3 totals 17 residues. Using reference TRBV9 and TRBJ1-2 for the parts outside the CDR3, the full variable domain is DSGVTQTPKHLITATGQRVTLRCSPRSGDLSVYWYQQSLDQGLQFLIQYYNGEERAKGNILERFSAQQFPDLHSELNLSSLELGDSALYFCASRDYRSDEVDYGYTFGSGTRLTVV.

With regard to this clonotype: The junction and the germline gene differ at one end; a read error may be behind it. The chain joins TRBV7-3 to TRBJ2-1; 10 nucleotides match TRBD2. From germline, CDR1 is SGHTA and CDR2 FQGTGA. This CDR3 spans 15 amino acids. CDR3 nucleotide sequence: TGTGCCAGCAGCCCCAAGCGGGAGGGCCGCAATGAGCAGCTCTTC. It translates to CASSPKREGRNEQLF.

This clonotype was observed many times. The rearrangement links TRBV2 to TRBJ2-3; 11 bases match TRBD2. CDR3 length: 16 residues. Germline assignment: CDR1 SNHLY and CDR2 FYNNEI. V shed 3 bases and J 2 bases; nucleotides not matched to a gene: 4. Here the CDR3 reads CASSEGLAVVTDTQYF. The DNA for the CDR3 is TGTGCCAGCAGTGAGGGACTAGCGGTCGTCACAGATACGCAGTATTTT.

The chain couples TRBV24-1 to TRBJ2-7; D is ambiguous. Germline V gene sequence: CDR1 KGHDR, CDR2 SFDVKD. The CDR3 has 8 amino acids. The CDR3 protein is CASYEQYV. Here the CDR3 DNA reads TGCGCCTCCTACGAGCAGTACGTC.

This clonotype has at least ten counts. Being one base from a much bigger clone, this may be a read error. This sequence joins TRBV12-3 or TRBV12-4 and TRBJ2-7, with D hard to call. This CDR3 has 12 amino acids. DNA for the CDR3: TGTGCCGGCAGTCGGACCAGGCACGAGCAGTACGTC. Encoded protein: CAGSRTRHEQYV.

The V and J genes are TRBV20-1 and TRBJ2-2, with D hard to call. The CDR3 consists of 13 residues. V shed 6 bases and J shed 1 base, with 9 bases lying between them. Looked up from germline, CDR1 is DFQATT and CDR2 is SNEGSKA (reference sequence). The CDR3 region has the DNA TGCAGTGCCGGGCGCCAGAACACCGGGGAGCTGTTTTTT. Amino acid sequence: CSAGRQNTGELFF.

This clonotype was observed once. The junction shows a germline mismatch at one end, possibly a read error. The genes are TRBV19 and TRBJ2-5; TRBD2 is a possible D gene (5 bases). CDR1 LNHDA and CDR2 SQIVND come from the germline V gene (reference sequence). The CDR3 contains 11 residues. CDR3 sequence reads: CASGMGETQYF. In DNA, the CDR3 is TGTGCCAGTGGTATGGGAGAGACTCAGTACTTC.

The gene calls are TRBV24-1 and TRBJ2-3; a possible D gene is TRBD2 (6 bases). CDR1 and CDR2 (germline): KGHDR, SFDVKD. CDR3 length equals 11 residues. Trimming removed 12 bases at V and 11 bases at J, with 17 bases between. Here the CDR3 DNA reads TGTGCCGCGGGAATAGAGAAGGAGCAGTATTTT. As protein: CAAGIEKEQYF.

As to this clonotype: At one end, the junction sequence differs from germline, possibly due to a read error. The chain couples TRBV10-2 to TRBJ2-2; 7 bases agree with TRBD1. The CDR3 length is 16 residues. CDR1 is WSHSY and CDR2 is SAAADI in the germline V gene. This chain's CDR3 is CASSRVDRPNTGELLF. The CDR3 DNA reads TGTGCCAGCAGCCGCGTGGACAGGCCTAACACCGGGGAGCTGCTTTTT.

For this clonotype: Lacking the conserved final phenylalanine or tryptophan, this CDR3 likely reflects a read error. The chain couples TRBV30 to TRBJ2-7; 8 bases align to TRBD1. This CDR3 is built from 14 residues. Germline CDR1 GTSNPN, CDR2 SVGIG (reference sequence). V shed 3 bases, J shed 3 bases, and the junction held 7 bases outside the gene matches. Here the CDR3 reads CAWRRQGSYYEQYC. The CDR3 nucleotides read TGTGCCTGGAGACGACAGGGGTCCTACTACGAGCAGTACTGC.

Remarks on this clonotype: The CDR3 does not close with the conserved phenylalanine or tryptophan, likely indicating a read error. No DNA is shown, since the ends of the CDR3 on it are uncertain; the CDR3 is the one TCRdb lists. The rearrangement joins TRBV5-1 to TRBJ2-7; TRBD2, the D gene given by the table, was not confirmed from the DNA. From germline, CDR1 is SGHRS and CDR2 YFSETQ. The CDR3 spans 9 amino acids, including both terminal residues. The CDR3 sequence is CASIELAVG.

The rearrangement joins TRBV7-2 to TRBJ2-6; 9 positions match TRBD1. V lost 4 bases to trimming and J lost 0 bases; unmatched junction nucleotides: 13. The V gene's germline CDR1 is SGHTA and CDR2 FQGNSA. The CDR3 has 20 amino acids. The CDR3 is CASSYWDRDEWDSGANVLTF. In DNA form, the CDR3 reads TGTGCCAGCAGCTATTGGGACAGGGACGAATGGGACTCTGGGGCCAACGTCCTGACTTTC.

CDR3 in DNA: TGTGCCAGCAGTGGAGGGAAGAGCTCCTACAATGAGCAGTTCTTC. Protein sequence: CASSGGKSSYNEQFF. The genes are TRBV2 and TRBJ2-1; the D gene is possibly TRBD2 (5 bases). The CDR3 has 15 amino acids. Germline V gene data show CDR1 as SNHLY and CDR2 as FYNNEI. Trimming cost V 4 bases and J 0 bases, with 10 bases left between them.

This clonotype was seen many times. The chain uses TRBV4-1 and TRBJ2-7; TRBD2 matches at 8 bases. The CDR3 spans 17 residues. CDR1 MGHRA and CDR2 YSYEKL come from the germline V gene. The trim removed 1 base at V and 4 bases at J, leaving 12 bases unmatched. In DNA form, the CDR3 reads TGCGCCAGCAGCCAAGCCTTTGTAGCGCGGGGGGCTTACGAGCAGTACGTC. It yields the protein CASSQAFVARGAYEQYV.

There are a few counts of this clonotype. The V gene is TRBV18, the J gene TRBJ2-5; D gene unclear. CDR1 and CDR2 (germline): KGHSH, LQKENI. With 0 bases removed from V and 2 bases from J, the gap between germline ends came to 7 bases. This CDR3 spans 14 amino acids. In DNA, the CDR3 is TGTGCCAGCTCACCACCTACAGAACAAGAGACCCAGTACTTC. Translation: CASSPPTEQETQYF.

This clonotype has a count of ten or more. The chain recombines TRBV12-1 with TRBJ2-2; TRBD1, the D gene given by the table, was not confirmed from the DNA. TRBV12-1 is given as a pseudogene. The CDR3 loop spans 16 amino acids. CDR3 sequence (DNA): TGTGCCAGCAGCTCACAGGGGGTGAGGGTAACCGGGGAGCTGTTTTTT. This gives the protein CASSSQGVRVTGELFF.